The source of this TCR beta chain is a study of blood T cell repertoires in COVID-19. On the study more broadly: Specimens from acute and convalescent COVID-19 originated in the United States, Italy and Spain.

Authors' data handling: The assay estimated nucleated cells by amplifying reference gene primers. Method: immunoSEQ multiplex PCR; TCRdb's copy keeps in-frame clones and lacks some. V and J calls and clone size are as listed in that table; D and trimming were resolved from the DNA. Of 200,000 to 250,000 clones listed, roughly 90% are singletons. The CDR3 is 15 amino acids. Germline V gives CDR1 KGHSH, CDR2 LQKENI. After removal of 3 bases from V and 4 bases from J, the junction contained 7 bases not matched to a gene. Sequenced material: peripheral blood. This sequence was found in an older woman with acute or convalescent COVID-19. The gene calls are TRBV18 and TRBJ2-5, with TRBD1 identical over 8 bases. Here the CDR3 reads CASSPSPGGTETQYF. CDR3 nucleotides: TGTGCCAGCTCACCTTCGCCAGGGGGCACAGAGACCCAGTACTTC. Complete variable domain (other parts from reference TRBV18 and TRBJ2-5): NAGVMQNPRHLVRRRGQEARLRCSPMKGHSHVYWYRQLPEEGLKFMVYLQKENIIDESGMPKERFSAEFPKEGPSILRIQQVVRGDSAAYFCASSPSPGGTETQYFGPGTRLLVL.